This T cell receptor beta chain comes out of a study of cytomegalovirus exposure and HLA in healthy donors. This clone was detected only a few times. The same CDR3 also results from other DNA sequences found in this sample. The germline CDR1 and CDR2 sequences are SGHTA and FQGNSA. The junction had 5 bases not matched to a gene; V was cut back by 6 bases and J by 4 bases. CDR3 length: 15 residues. PCR was performed using 60 Vbeta and 13 Jbeta primers. The repertoire was sequenced with immunoSEQ multiplex PCR; TCRdb's copy has only in-frame clones and lacks some. The sample lists some 180,000 clones; roughly four fifths were seen once.

Sequencing was carried out using PBMCs. This sequence joins TRBV7-2 and TRBJ2-2, with 10 bases fitting TRBD1. This TCR was recovered from a woman between 18 and 30 years old in good health and CMV-seronegative. The CDR3 spells CASSHRDRGTGELFF. CDR3 DNA: TGTGCCAGCAGTCACCGGGACAGGGGCACCGGGGAGCTGTTTTTT. Supplemented by reference TRBV7-2 and TRBJ2-2, the full variable domain reads GAGVSQSPSNKVTEKGKDVELRCDPISGHTALYWYRQSLGQGLEFLIYFQGNSAPDKSGLPSDRFSAERTGGSVSTLTIQRTQQEDSAVYLCASSHRDRGTGELFFGEGSRLTVL.